The clone carrying this TCR beta chain was picked up a small number of times. This sample was included in a study of blood T cell repertoires in COVID-19. Study information: Acute-phase and convalescent COVID-19 samples originated in the United States, Italy and Spain. The cDNA or gDNA used as material had been derived from T cells, B-cell-depleted T cells, or PBMCs.

In the authors' methods: Counts of nucleated cells, estimated from reference gene primer amplification, were obtained. Assay: immunoSEQ multiplex PCR; the TCRdb copy retains only in-frame clones and omits some. Clone size and the V and J calls come from that table; the DNA yielded D and trimming. This table has about 300,000 clones, around 89% appearing once. CDR3 length: 13 amino acids. CDR1 is MDHEN, CDR2 SYDVKM, per germline. The V gene lost 7 bases and the J gene lost 7 bases, with 14 bases spanning the gap. What was sequenced was peripheral blood. This clonotype was sampled from a woman in her 30s who had recovered from COVID-19. The chain uses TRBV28 and TRBJ1-5; unclear D gene. This CDR3 is CASNRGGSQPQHF. CDR3 DNA sequence: TGTGCCAGCAATCGGGGTGGTTCCCAGCCCCAGCATTTT.